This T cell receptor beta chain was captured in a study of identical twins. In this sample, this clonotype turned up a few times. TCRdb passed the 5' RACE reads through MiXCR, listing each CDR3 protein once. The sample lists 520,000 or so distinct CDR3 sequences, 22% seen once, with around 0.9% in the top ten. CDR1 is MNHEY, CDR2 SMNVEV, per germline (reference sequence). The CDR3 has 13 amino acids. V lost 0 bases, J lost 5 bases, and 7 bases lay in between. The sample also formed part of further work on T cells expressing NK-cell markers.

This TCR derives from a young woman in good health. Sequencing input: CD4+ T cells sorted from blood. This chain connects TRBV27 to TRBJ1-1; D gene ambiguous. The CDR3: CASSLSEGTEAFF. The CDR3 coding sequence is TGTGCCAGCAGTTTATCGGAAGGGACTGAAGCTTTCTTT.